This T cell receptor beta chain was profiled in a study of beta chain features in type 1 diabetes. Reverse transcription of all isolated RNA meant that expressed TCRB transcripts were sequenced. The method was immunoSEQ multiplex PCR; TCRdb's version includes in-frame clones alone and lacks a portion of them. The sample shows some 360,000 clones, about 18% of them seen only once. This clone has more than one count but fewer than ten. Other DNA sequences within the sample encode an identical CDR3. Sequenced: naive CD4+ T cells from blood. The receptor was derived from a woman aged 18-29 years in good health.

The CDR3 nucleotides read TGTGCCAGCTCACCAAGAGAGGAGACCCAGTACTTC. Translation gives CASSPREETQYF. V and J are TRBV18 and TRBJ2-5; no clear D gene. V was clipped by 2 bases and J by 5 bases, with 6 bases between them. The germline gives CDR1 KGHSH, CDR2 LQKENI. The CDR3 runs 12 residues.